This TCR beta chain was recovered during a study of vaccination effects on CD4 cells after COVID-19. Findings and caveats of the study: Clonal contraction was marked in infection- and vaccine-induced clones late after vaccination.

Assay: immunoSEQ multiplex PCR; the TCRdb copy retains only in-frame clones and omits some. Among some 63,000 clones listed, approximately 70% were seen once. Trimming removed 2 bases at V and 7 bases at J, with 11 bases between. The V gene's germline CDR1 is MNHEY and CDR2 SVGAGI. This CDR3 is 13 amino acids long. The authors isolated CD4+ T cells after more than eight days of culture. This person caught SARS-CoV-2 sometime from March to December 2020, and PCR testing confirmed the infection. For this clone: As yet, its antigen is unknown.

V usage is TRBV6-5 and J usage is TRBJ1-1, with a tentative D call TRBD1 (5 bases). The source is a human donor who had a prior SARS-CoV-2 infection. The sample in question was CD4+ T cells from PBMCs cultured without peptide, obtained before COVID-19 vaccination. CDR3: CASSYGSGYEAFF. In DNA form, the CDR3 reads TGTGCCAGCAGTTACGGTTCAGGGTATGAAGCTTTCTTT.